Listed here are 7 T cell receptor beta chains from one sample, sequenced in a study of blood T cell repertoires in COVID-19. Generated by immunoSEQ multiplex PCR, the TCRdb table keeps only in-frame clones and is missing some. The sample includes 150,000 or so clones, more than 80% of them seen just once. What was sequenced was peripheral blood. These receptors all stem from a man between 18 and 35 years old with COVID-19, enrolled during active disease.

The chain uses TRBV5-6 and TRBJ2-5; 11 bases align to TRBD1. V shed 3 bases, J shed 4 bases, and the junction held 8 bases outside the gene matches. There are 16 residues in the CDR3. Germline CDR1 reads SGHDT; CDR2 reads YYEEEE. CDR3 bases: TGTGCCAGCAGCTCGCCCCGGGACAGGGGGGGAGAGACCCAGTACTTC. Encoded protein: CASSSPRDRGGETQYF. Supplemented by reference TRBV5-6 and TRBJ2-5, the full variable domain reads DAGVTQSPTHLIKTRGQQVTLRCSPKSGHDTVSWYQQALGQGPQFIFQYYEEEERQRGNFPDRFSGHQFPNYSSELNVNALLLGDSALYLCASSSPRDRGGETQYFGPGTRLLVL.

V is TRBV28 and J is TRBJ2-7; TRBD2 aligns across 13 bases. The CDR3 consists of 15 residues. The V and J ends lost 8 bases and 0 bases, in that order; junction bases with no gene match: 4. From germline, CDR1 is MDHEN and CDR2 SYDVKM. CDR3: CASRRTSGSSYEQYF. As DNA, the CDR3 is TGTGCCAGCCGCAGGACTAGCGGGAGCTCCTACGAGCAGTACTTC.

The chain is built from TRBV19 and TRBJ2-1; no firm D call. Deletions cut 7 bases from V and 2 bases from J, with 27 bases between. The CDR3 is 19 residues long. The V gene's germline CDR1 is LNHDA and CDR2 SQIVND (reference sequence). CDR3 in amino acids: CASTPVFAAESPPYNEQFF. The DNA for the CDR3 is TGTGCCAGTACCCCCGTGTTTGCGGCGGAGAGTCCTCCCTACAATGAGCAGTTCTTC.

This chain connects TRBV28 to TRBJ2-6; tentatively, D is TRBD2 (5 bases). CDR3 length: 15 residues. The germline V gene encodes CDR1 MDHEN and CDR2 SYDVKM. V was pared by 3 bases and J by 4 bases, with 10 bases between. CDR3 residues: CASSFEGSGANVLTF. The DNA for the CDR3 is TGTGCCAGCAGTTTTGAGGGTTCGGGGGCCAACGTCCTGACTTTC.

This clone was recorded only once. This chain connects TRBV28 to TRBJ1-1, with D perhaps matching TRBD1 (5 bases). Germline V CDR1 and CDR2: MDHEN, SYDVKM. Trimming took off 3 bases at V and 0 bases at J, with 11 bases between the two ends. CDR3 length: 15 residues. Here the CDR3 reads CASSFAGRMNTEAFF. The CDR3, as DNA: TGTGCCAGCAGTTTTGCGGGACGTATGAACACTGAAGCTTTCTTT.

This chain links TRBV29-1 with TRBJ1-1, with TRBD1 identical over 9 bases. With V trimmed by 6 bases and J by 4 bases, 15 bases remained unmatched. Germline V gene data show CDR1 as SQVTM and CDR2 as ANQGSEA. The CDR3 is 16 amino acids. DNA for the CDR3: TGCAGCGTAATCGTCCCGGGACAGGGTGTCGTCACTGAAGCTTTCTTT. It codes for CSVIVPGQGVVTEAFF.

This clone was observed a few times. The rearrangement uses TRBV30 and TRBJ2-2, with D possibly matching TRBD1 (6 bases). V was pared by 4 bases and J by 4 bases, with 16 bases between. In germline, CDR1 is GTSNPN, CDR2 SVGIG (reference sequence). This CDR3 comprises 15 residues. The CDR3 protein is CAWKGVNRVTGELFF. CDR3 coding DNA: TGTGCCTGGAAGGGGGTTAACAGGGTCACCGGGGAGCTGTTTTTT.